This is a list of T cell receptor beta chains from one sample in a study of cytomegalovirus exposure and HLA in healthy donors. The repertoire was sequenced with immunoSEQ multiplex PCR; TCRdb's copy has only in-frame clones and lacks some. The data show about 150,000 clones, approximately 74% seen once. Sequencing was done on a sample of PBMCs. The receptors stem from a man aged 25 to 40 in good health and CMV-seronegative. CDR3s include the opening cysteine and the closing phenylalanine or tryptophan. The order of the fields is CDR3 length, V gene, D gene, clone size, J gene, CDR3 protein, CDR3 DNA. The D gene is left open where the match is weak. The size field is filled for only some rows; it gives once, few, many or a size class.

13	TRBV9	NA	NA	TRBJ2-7	CASSLEQGYEQYF	TGTGCCAGCAGCCTAGAACAGGGATACGAGCAGTACTTC
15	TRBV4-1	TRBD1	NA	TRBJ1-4	CASSQTGTGGGKLFF	TGCGCCAGCAGCCAAACCGGGACAGGGGGGGGAAAACTGTTTTTT
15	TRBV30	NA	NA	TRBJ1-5	CAWRATHRGNQPQHF	TGTGCCTGGAGAGCCACCCACAGGGGCAATCAGCCCCAGCATTTT
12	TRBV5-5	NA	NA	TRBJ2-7	CASSLAGGWQYF	TGTGCCAGCAGCTTGGCAGGTGGGTGGCAGTACTTC
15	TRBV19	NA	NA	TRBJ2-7	CASSIYGGADYEQYF	TGTGCCAGTAGTATATATGGAGGGGCGGACTACGAGCAGTACTTC
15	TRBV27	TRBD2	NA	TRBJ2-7	CASSSGTSGGYEQYF	TGTGCCAGCAGTTCTGGGACTAGCGGGGGTTACGAGCAGTACTTC
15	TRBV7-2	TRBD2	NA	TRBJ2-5	CASSLLAGGQETQYF	TGTGCCAGCAGCTTGCTGGCGGGGGGGCAAGAGACCCAGTACTTC
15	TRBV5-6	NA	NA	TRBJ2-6	CASSIGESGANVLTF	TGTGCCAGCAGCATCGGGGAGAGTGGGGCCAACGTCCTGACTTTC
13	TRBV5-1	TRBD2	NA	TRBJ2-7	CASGREVGYEQYF	TGCGCCAGCGGCCGGGAGGTAGGGTACGAGCAGTACTTC
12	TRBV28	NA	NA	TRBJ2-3	CASSLAVDTQYF	TGTGCCAGCAGTTTAGCGGTGGATACGCAGTATTTT
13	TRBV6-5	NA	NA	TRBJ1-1	CASSYSRGTEAFF	TGTGCCAGCAGTTACTCCCGGGGCACTGAAGCTTTCTTT
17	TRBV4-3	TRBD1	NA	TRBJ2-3	CASSQEGQGPHTDTQYF	TGCGCCAGCAGCCAGGAAGGACAGGGCCCACACACAGATACGCAGTATTTT
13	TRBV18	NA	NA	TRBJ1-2	CASSPQQNYGYTF	TGTGCCAGCTCACCACAACAAAACTATGGCTACACCTTC
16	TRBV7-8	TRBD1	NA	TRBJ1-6	CASSQQGDEYNSPLHF	TGTGCCAGCAGTCAACAGGGGGACGAGTATAATTCACCCCTCCACTTT
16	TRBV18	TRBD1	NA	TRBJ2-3	CASSLGRQGGTDTQYF	TGTGCCAGCTCACTAGGGAGACAGGGAGGCACAGATACGCAGTATTTT
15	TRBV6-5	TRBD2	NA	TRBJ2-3	CASSYFAGGLDTQYF	TGTGCCAGCAGTTACTTTGCGGGGGGCCTGGATACGCAGTATTTT
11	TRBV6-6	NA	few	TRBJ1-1	CASSYSSEAFF	TGTGCCAGCAGTTACTCCTCTGAAGCTTTCTTT
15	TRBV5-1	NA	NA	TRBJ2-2	CASSLEAGATGELFF	TGCGCCAGCAGCTTGGAGGCAGGGGCGACCGGGGAGCTGTTTTTT
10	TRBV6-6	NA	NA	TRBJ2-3	CASGGDTQYF	TGTGCCAGCGGAGGGGATACGCAGTATTTT
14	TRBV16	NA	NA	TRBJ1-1	CASSQSHQTTEAFF	TGTGCCAGCAGCCAATCACACCAAACCACTGAAGCTTTCTTT
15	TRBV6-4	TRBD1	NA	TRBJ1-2	CASSDSDRAKYGYTF	TGTGCCAGCAGTGACTCTGACAGGGCAAAGTATGGCTACACCTTC
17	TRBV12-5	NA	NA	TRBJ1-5	CASGLVTGSGIGQPQHF	TGTGCTAGTGGTTTGGTAACAGGGTCAGGGATAGGACAGCCCCAGCATTTT
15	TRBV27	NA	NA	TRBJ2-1	CASSSFRVLSNEQFF	TGTGCCAGCAGTTCCTTCCGGGTATTATCCAATGAGCAGTTCTTC
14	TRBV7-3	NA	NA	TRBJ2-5	CASSLTGGQETQYF	TGTGCCAGCAGCTTAACTGGGGGGCAAGAGACCCAGTACTTC
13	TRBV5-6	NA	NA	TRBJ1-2	CASSLNRVYGYTF	TGTGCCAGCAGCTTGAACAGGGTCTATGGCTACACCTTC
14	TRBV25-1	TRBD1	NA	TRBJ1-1	CASSAGQGGTEAFF	TGTGCCAGCAGTGCCGGACAGGGCGGCACTGAAGCTTTCTTT